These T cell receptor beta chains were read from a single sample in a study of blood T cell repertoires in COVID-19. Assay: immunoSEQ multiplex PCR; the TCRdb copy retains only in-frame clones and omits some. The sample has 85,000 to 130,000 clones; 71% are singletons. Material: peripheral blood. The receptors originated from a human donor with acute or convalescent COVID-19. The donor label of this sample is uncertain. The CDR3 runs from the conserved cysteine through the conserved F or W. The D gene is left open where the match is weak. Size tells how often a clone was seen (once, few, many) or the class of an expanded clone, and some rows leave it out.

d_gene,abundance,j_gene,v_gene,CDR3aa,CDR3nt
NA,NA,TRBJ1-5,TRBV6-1,CASSEAISLNRVSPQHF,TGTGCCAGCAGTGAAGCCATTTCGTTAAACAGAGTCTCGCCCCAGCATTTT
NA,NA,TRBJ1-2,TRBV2,CASSSYGADYGYTF,TGTGCCAGCAGTTCCTATGGGGCGGACTATGGCTACACCTTC
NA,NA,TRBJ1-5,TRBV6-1,CASSENSRQPQHF,TGTGCCAGCAGTGAAAACTCGCGACAGCCCCAGCATTTT
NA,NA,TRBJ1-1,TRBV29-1,CSVGTGQNTEAFF,TGCAGCGTTGGAACAGGGCAGAACACTGAAGCTTTCTTT
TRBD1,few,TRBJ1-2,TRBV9,CASSRTGSGYGYTF,TGTGCCAGCAGCCGGACAGGGTCGGGCTATGGCTACACCTTC
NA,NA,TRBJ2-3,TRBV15,CATSPHRDRRYTDTQYF,TGTGCCACCAGCCCACACCGAGACAGGCGCTACACAGATACGCAGTATTTT
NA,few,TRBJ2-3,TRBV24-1,CATSGTGTTSTDTQYF,TGTGCCACCAGTGGCACCGGGACAACGAGCACAGATACGCAGTATTTT
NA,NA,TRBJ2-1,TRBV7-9,CASILRRGGDNEQFF,TGTGCCAGCATCCTTAGGAGAGGGGGGGACAATGAGCAGTTCTTC
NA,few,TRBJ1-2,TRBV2,CASSEARGPGYTF,TGTGCCAGCAGTGAAGCGCGGGGGCCTGGCTACACCTTC
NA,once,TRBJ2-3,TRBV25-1,CASSEAGFADTQYF,TGTGCCAGCAGTGAAGCGGGGTTTGCAGATACGCAGTATTTT
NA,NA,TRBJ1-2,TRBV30,CAWMAGDYGYTF,TGTGCCTGGATGGCGGGGGACTATGGCTACACCTTC
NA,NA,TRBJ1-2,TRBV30,CAWNLGTASNYGYTF,TGTGCCTGGAACCTTGGGACTGCTTCTAACTATGGCTACACCTTC
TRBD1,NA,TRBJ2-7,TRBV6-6,CASSGGQNYEQYF,TGTGCCAGCAGTGGGGGACAGAACTACGAGCAGTACTTC
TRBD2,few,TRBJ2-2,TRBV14,CASSLGGYRPGELFF,TGTGCCAGCAGCTTGGGGGGGTACAGACCCGGGGAGCTGTTTTTT
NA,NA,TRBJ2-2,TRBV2,CASRENPNTGELFF,TGTGCCAGCAGGGAGAACCCGAACACCGGGGAGCTGTTTTTT
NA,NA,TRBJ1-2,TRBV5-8,CASSLGIFGYGYTF,TGTGCCAGCAGCTTGGGGATTTTCGGGTATGGCTACACCTTC
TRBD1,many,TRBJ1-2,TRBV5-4,CASSGGQTNYGYTF,TGTGCCAGCAGCGGGGGACAGACTAACTATGGCTACACCTTC
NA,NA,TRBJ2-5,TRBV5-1,CASSLGPAGREETQYF,TGCGCCAGCAGCTTGGGACCCGCGGGGCGCGAAGAGACCCAGTACTTC
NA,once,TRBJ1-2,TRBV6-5,CASSYDGTYRDYTF,TGTGCCAGCAGTTACGACGGGACTTACCGAGACTACACCTTC
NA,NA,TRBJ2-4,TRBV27,CASSLYRDMKNIQYF,TGTGCCAGCAGTTTATACAGGGACATGAAAAACATTCAGTACTTC
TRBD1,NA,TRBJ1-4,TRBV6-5,CASTQQTGMGEKLFF,TGTGCCAGCACCCAACAGACAGGGATGGGGGAAAAACTGTTTTTT
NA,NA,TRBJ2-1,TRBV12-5,CASGPTGSSYNEQFF,TGTGCTAGTGGCCCGACTGGGAGCTCCTACAATGAGCAGTTCTTC
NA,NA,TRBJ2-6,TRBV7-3,CASSFGGTGANVLTF,TGTGCCAGCAGCTTCGGAGGCACCGGGGCCAACGTCCTGACTTTC
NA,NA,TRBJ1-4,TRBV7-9,CASSLQGAREKLFF,TGTGCCAGCAGCTTACAAGGGGCTCGGGAAAAACTGTTTTTT
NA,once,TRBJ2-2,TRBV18,CASSSGSRTNTGELFF,TGTGCCAGCTCTTCGGGGTCCCGAACGAACACCGGGGAGCTGTTTTTT
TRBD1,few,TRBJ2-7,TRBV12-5,CASGRGGQGFEQYF,TGTGCTAGTGGCCGCGGGGGACAGGGATTCGAGCAGTACTTC
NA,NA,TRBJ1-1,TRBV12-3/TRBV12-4,CASSHRGEAFF,TGTGCCAGCAGTCACCGGGGGGAAGCTTTCTTT
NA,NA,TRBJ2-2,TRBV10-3,CAISESGGTGELFF,TGTGCCATCAGTGAGTCGGGGGGAACCGGGGAGCTGTTTTTT
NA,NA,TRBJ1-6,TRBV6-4,CASSDHLFGQTTSNSPLHF,TGTGCCAGCAGCGACCACCTTTTTGGGCAGACGACCAGCAATTCACCCCTCCACTTT
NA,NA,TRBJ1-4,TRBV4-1,CASSSLSGLREKLFF,TGCGCCAGCAGTTCCCTCTCAGGTCTACGTGAAAAACTGTTTTTT
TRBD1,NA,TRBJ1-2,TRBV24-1,CATSDPDRGWGYTF,TGTGCCACCAGTGACCCCGACAGGGGATGGGGCTACACCTTC
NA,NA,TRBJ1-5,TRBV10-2,CASTLGGKGQPQHF,TGCGCCAGCACCCTAGGAGGGAAAGGTCAGCCCCAGCATTTT
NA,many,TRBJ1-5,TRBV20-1,CSASRGYSNQPQHF,TGCAGTGCTAGTAGAGGCTATAGCAATCAGCCCCAGCATTTT
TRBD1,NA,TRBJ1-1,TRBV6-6,CASTGTGRTEAFF,TGTGCCAGCACTGGGACAGGGCGCACTGAAGCTTTCTTT
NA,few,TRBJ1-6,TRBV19,CASSFGTPSSYNSPLHF,TGTGCCAGTAGTTTTGGGACACCGAGCTCCTATAATTCACCCCTCCACTTT
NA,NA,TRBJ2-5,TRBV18,CASSDSLQETQYF,TGTGCCAGCTCTGACAGTTTGCAAGAGACCCAGTACTTC
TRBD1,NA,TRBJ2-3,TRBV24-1,CATSDPTPGQGGTDTQYF,TGTGCCACCAGTGACCCTACCCCGGGACAGGGAGGCACAGATACGCAGTATTTT
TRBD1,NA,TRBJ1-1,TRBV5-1,CASSLAGTGRVVAFF,TGCGCCAGCAGCTTGGCCGGGACAGGGAGGGTTGTTGCTTTCTTT
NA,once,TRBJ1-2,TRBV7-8,CASSSTGGPGYGYTF,TGTGCCAGCAGCTCCACTGGAGGACCCGGCTATGGCTACACCTTC
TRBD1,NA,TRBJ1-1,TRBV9,CASSGTGTGVFTEAFF,TGTGCCAGCAGCGGGACCGGGACAGGGGTCTTCACTGAAGCTTTCTTT
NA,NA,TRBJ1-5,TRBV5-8,CASSQGHNQPQHF,TGTGCCAGCAGCCAGGGACACAATCAGCCCCAGCATTTT
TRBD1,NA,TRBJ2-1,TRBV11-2,CASSLGQGAGEQFF,TGTGCCAGCAGCTTAGGACAGGGGGCTGGTGAGCAGTTCTTC
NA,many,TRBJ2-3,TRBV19,CASSRTGTDTQYF,TGTGCCAGTAGTCGGACAGGCACAGATACGCAGTATTTT
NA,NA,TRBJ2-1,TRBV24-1,CATSDSNFNEQFF,TGTGCCACCAGTGATTCCAACTTCAATGAGCAGTTCTTC
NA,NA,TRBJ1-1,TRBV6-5,CASSYSRVNTEAFF,TGTGCCAGCAGTTACTCGCGAGTGAACACTGAAGCTTTCTTT
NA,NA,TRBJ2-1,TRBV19,CASTPRDNNEQFF,TGTGCCAGTACCCCGCGCGATAACAATGAGCAGTTCTTC
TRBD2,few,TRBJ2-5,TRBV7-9,CASSPPDGGYQETQYF,TGTGCCAGCAGCCCCCCGGACGGGGGGTACCAAGAGACCCAGTACTTC
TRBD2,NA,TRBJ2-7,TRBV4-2,CASSQPSGGLPDEQYF,TGTGCCAGCAGCCAACCCAGCGGGGGCTTGCCGGACGAGCAGTACTTC
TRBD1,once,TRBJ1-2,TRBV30,CAWANRGHGYTF,TGTGCCTGGGCCAACAGGGGGCATGGCTACACCTTC
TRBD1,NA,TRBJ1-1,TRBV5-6,CASSLGGQRAFF,TGTGCCAGCAGCTTGGGGGGACAGCGTGCTTTCTTT
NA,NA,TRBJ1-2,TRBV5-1,CASSLGPGDGYTF,TGCGCCAGCAGCTTGGGGCCGGGGGACGGCTACACCTTC
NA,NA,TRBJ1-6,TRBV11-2,CASSLNGEYNSPLHF,TGTGCCAGCAGCCTAAACGGGGAATATAATTCACCCCTCCACTTT
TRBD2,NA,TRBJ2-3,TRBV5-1,CASSSLLAGGLDTQYF,TGCGCCAGCAGCTCGCTACTAGCGGGGGGATTAGATACGCAGTATTTT
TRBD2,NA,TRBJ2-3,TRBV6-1,CASSVYSGGAGDTQYF,TGTGCCAGCAGTGTTTATAGCGGGGGGGCGGGAGATACGCAGTATTTT
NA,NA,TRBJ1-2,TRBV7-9,CASSFPGAGGYTF,TGTGCCAGCAGCTTTCCAGGGGCTGGTGGCTACACCTTC
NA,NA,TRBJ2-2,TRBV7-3,CASSTRTGELFF,TGTGCCAGCAGCACACGCACCGGGGAGCTGTTTTTT